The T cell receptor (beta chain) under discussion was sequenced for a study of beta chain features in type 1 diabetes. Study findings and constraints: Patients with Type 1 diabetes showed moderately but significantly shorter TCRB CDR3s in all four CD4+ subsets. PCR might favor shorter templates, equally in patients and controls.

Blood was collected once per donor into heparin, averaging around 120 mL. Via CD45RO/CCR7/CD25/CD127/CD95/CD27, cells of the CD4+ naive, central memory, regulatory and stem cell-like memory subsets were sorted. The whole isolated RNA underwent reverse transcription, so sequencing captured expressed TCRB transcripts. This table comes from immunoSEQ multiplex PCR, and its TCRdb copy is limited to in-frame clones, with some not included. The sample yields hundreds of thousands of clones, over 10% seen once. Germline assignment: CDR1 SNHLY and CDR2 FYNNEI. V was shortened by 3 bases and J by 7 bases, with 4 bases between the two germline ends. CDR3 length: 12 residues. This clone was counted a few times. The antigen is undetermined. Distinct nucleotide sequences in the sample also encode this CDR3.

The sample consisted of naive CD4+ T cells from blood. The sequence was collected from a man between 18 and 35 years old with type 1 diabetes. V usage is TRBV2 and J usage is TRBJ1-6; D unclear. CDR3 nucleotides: TGTGCCAGCAGTGAGGGGAATTCACCCCTCCACTTT. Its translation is CASSEGNSPLHF.